This passage covers 8 T cell receptor beta chains from one sample sequenced in a study of T cell responses to AZD1222 COVID-19 vaccine. Sequencing used immunoSEQ multiplex PCR; TCRdb keeps in-frame clones, though not all of them. The table shows some 150,000 clones, with 75% to 95% occurring only once. Source: peripheral blood, taken on day 0 of MenACWY control vaccination. Receptors originate from an adult in good health.

The chain is built from TRBV12-5 and TRBJ2-3; 7 bases agree with TRBD2. This CDR3 contains 15 residues. V lost 5 bases and J lost 4; bases outside the gene matches: 9. CDR1 and CDR2 (germline): LGHNT, FRNRAP. The CDR3 region has the DNA TGTGCTAGTGGTCCCGGACTAGAAAGGGCAGATACGCAGTATTTT. Its protein is CASGPGLERADTQYF.

The chain joins TRBV11-2 to TRBJ2-3; 7 nucleotides line up with TRBD1. The CDR3 extends over 14 amino acids. Germline CDR1 reads SGHAT; CDR2 reads FQNNGV. The V segment lost 6 bases and the J segment 2 bases; nucleotides outside the gene matches: 5. Here the CDR3 reads CASRTGQLTDTQYF. For the CDR3, the DNA is TGTGCCAGCAGAACGGGACAGCTCACAGATACGCAGTATTTT.

The chain is built from TRBV28 and TRBJ1-5; the D is unclear. The CDR3 has 12 residues. Germline values: CDR1 MDHEN, CDR2 SYDVKM. V lost 3 bases, J lost 2 bases, and 2 bases lay in between. CDR3 sequence: CASSFGNQPQHF. Here the CDR3 DNA reads TGTGCCAGCAGTTTTGGCAATCAGCCCCAGCATTTT.

The chain carries TRBV10-2 and TRBJ1-5; no reliable D call. Germline assignment: CDR1 WSHSY and CDR2 SAAADI. The V end was cut by 0 bases, the J end by 3 bases, with 9 bases between. This CDR3 has 15 amino acids. The CDR3 region has the DNA TGCGCCAGCAGTGAGTCTGACATAACCAATCAGCCCCAGCATTTT. This gives the protein CASSESDITNQPQHF.

The chain couples TRBV5-1 to TRBJ1-5; D uncertain. The CDR3 runs 13 residues. V dropped 4 bases and J dropped 5 bases, with 10 bases sitting between them. Germline V gene lookup returns CDR1 SGHRS and CDR2 YFSETQ. CDR3 protein: CASSPVYDQPQHF. The CDR3 nucleotides are TGCGCCAGCAGCCCTGTCTACGATCAGCCCCAGCATTTT.

The rearrangement joins TRBV5-6 to TRBJ1-2; D uncertain. Trimming took off 1 base at V and 4 bases at J, with 11 bases between the two ends. The CDR3 has 14 residues. The germline V gene has CDR1 SGHDT and CDR2 YYEEEE. In DNA form, the CDR3 reads TGTGCCAGCAGCTTGAATAGGTTATTCTATGGCTACACCTTC. Encoded protein: CASSLNRLFYGYTF.

This sequence joins TRBV7-2 and TRBJ1-3; TRBD1 might be the D (5 bases). From germline, CDR1 is SGHTA and CDR2 FQGNSA. Trimming took off 5 bases at V and 0 bases at J, with 14 bases between the two ends. The CDR3 is 16 amino acids. The CDR3 DNA reads TGTGCCAGCAGCCCTCCGGGACTTAGCTCTGGAAACACCATATATTTT. The encoded protein is CASSPPGLSSGNTIYF.

This clone turned up a few times. The chain has TRBV2 and TRBJ1-4, with 8 bases lining up with TRBD1. The CDR3 covers 15 residues. Germline V gene lookup returns CDR1 SNHLY and CDR2 FYNNEI. After removal of 5 bases from V and 8 bases from J, the junction contained 10 bases not matched to a gene. The CDR3 sequence is CASSTFTGGVEKLFF. The CDR3 nucleotides are TGTGCCAGCAGTACTTTTACAGGGGGGGTCGAAAAACTGTTTTTT.